This paragraph reports one T cell receptor (beta chain). Its matching antigen is unknown. The germline gene is not matched at one end of the junction; a read error may be the cause. The CDR3 is 13 amino acids. Germline V CDR1 and CDR2: SEHNR, FQNEAQ (reference sequence). The data originate from a study of T cell responses to AZD1222 COVID-19 vaccine. Notes on the study in general: Clonal diversity may have been underestimated in mostly white British donors. Mapped onto spike, vaccine-associated CD4 TCRs spanned it and were dominant at 160-218 and 743-854. After two AZD1222 doses, spike-specific TCR breadth and depth rose versus day 0. Repertoires were sampled only after the peak T cell response.

Profiling relied on immunoSEQ multiplex PCR, and the TCRdb table lists in-frame clones only, not all of them. The table lists around 100,000 clones, about 83% of them singletons. The sequence derives from an adult in good health. The chain couples TRBV7-9 to TRBJ2-7, with TRBD1 matching 7 bases. The material sequenced was peripheral blood, taken on day 0 of AZD1222 vaccination. This CDR3 is CASSQSQGNAANF. The CDR3, as DNA: TGTGCCAGCAGCCAATCACAGGGGAACGCAGCGAACTTC.